Below are 20 T cell receptor beta chains sequenced from a single sample in a study of blood T cells in healthy people across ages. Using a J-beta primer mix together with a sample-barcoded 5' primer, a second PCR was run for roughly 7 to 12 cycles. MiXCR, applied by TCRdb to the 5' RACE reads, yields one record per CDR3 protein. The sample consists of roughly 680,000 distinct CDR3 sequences, approximately 52% of them appearing once. The sample comprised blood. These TCRs come from an elderly woman in good health.

Notes on this clonotype: A much larger clonotype is one base distant, so this may be a read error. The chain recombines TRBV25-1 with TRBJ2-3; 8 nucleotides agree with TRBD2. CDR1 is MGHDK, CDR2 SYGVNS, per germline. The CDR3 is 15 amino acids. DNA of the CDR3: TGTGCCAGCACCCCGGGGGGGGCATACACAGATGCGCAGTATTTT. This sequence encodes CASTPGGAYTDAQYF. The full variable domain, completed using reference TRBV25-1 and TRBJ2-3, is EADIYQTPRYLVIGTGKKITLECSQTMGHDKMYWYQQDPGMELHLIHYSYGVNSTEKGDLSSESTVSRIRTEHFPLTLESARPSHTSQYLCASTPGGAYTDAQYFGPGTRLTVL.

In its sample, this clonotype was seen a few times. V gene TRBV14 combines with J gene TRBJ1-2; weak D call: TRBD1 (6 bases). The CDR3 is 15 residues long. Germline loops: CDR1 SGHDN, CDR2 FVKESK. Between the trimmed V and J ends, which lost 0 bases and 8 bases, there was a span of 16 bases. CDR3 in amino acids: CASSQDISGAGGYTF. The CDR3 bases are TGTGCCAGCAGCCAAGATATATCGGGGGCTGGAGGCTACACCTTC.

V and J are TRBV20-1 and TRBJ2-1; D is unclear. Looked up from germline, CDR1 is DFQATT and CDR2 is SNEGSKA (reference sequence). This CDR3 region has 14 residues. The ends were cut back, 6 bases at V and 4 bases at J, with 16 bases in the middle. CDR3 DNA sequence: TGCAGTGCCCTCTTCCCGGGCCAATACAATGAGCAGTTCTTC. As protein: CSALFPGQYNEQFF.

This clonotype was detected many times. The chain employs TRBV12-3 or TRBV12-4 and TRBJ1-2; tentatively, D is TRBD1 (5 bases). Trimming shortened V by 5 bases and J by 8 bases, and 21 bases separated the two germline ends. The CDR3 consists of 15 residues. In nucleotides, the CDR3 is TGTGCCAGCAGTATTCACCGGGACGCGGCCCGCGGCTACACCTTC. Protein sequence: CASSIHRDAARGYTF.

This clonotype was seen ten or more times. V is TRBV14 and J is TRBJ2-7; 12 positions agree with TRBD2. The CDR3 is 14 residues long. V shed 6 bases and J 2 bases; nucleotides not matched to a gene: 2. The germline V gene has CDR1 SGHDN and CDR2 FVKESK. The chain's CDR3 is CASSRTSGAYEQYF. CDR3 bases: TGTGCCAGCAGTCGGACTAGCGGGGCCTACGAGCAGTACTTC.

This clonotype was picked up many times. This chain joins TRBV7-2 and TRBJ2-3; D remains ambiguous. The CDR3 loop spans 15 amino acids. V dropped 3 bases and J dropped 4 bases, with 14 bases sitting between them. Germline loops: CDR1 SGHTA, CDR2 FQGNSA. The CDR3 nucleotides are TGTGCCAGCAGCTTCGGCCAGTGGCGTGCAGATACGCAGTATTTT. The encoded protein is CASSFGQWRADTQYF.

The rearrangement links TRBV6-2 or TRBV6-3 to TRBJ2-7; tentatively, D is TRBD1 (5 bases). The CDR3 runs to 14 residues. Germline V gene data show CDR1 as MNHEY and CDR2 as SVGEGT. Trimming pared 5 bases from V and 1 base from J, leaving 12 bases between. For the CDR3, the DNA is TGTGCCAGCAGTCCCAGACAGTTATCCTACGAGCAGTACTTC. Protein: CASSPRQLSYEQYF.

This clonotype was recorded many times. V usage is TRBV7-9 and J usage is TRBJ1-2, with 7 bases fitting TRBD1. The ends lost 7 bases at V and 0 bases at J; junction bases unmatched: 5. This CDR3 region has 14 residues. Per the germline V gene, CDR1 is SEHNR and CDR2 is FQNEAQ (reference sequence). CDR3 bases: TGTGCCAGCAACCGGGACAGTACTAACTATGGCTACACCTTC. Translated, it gives CASNRDSTNYGYTF.

The gene calls are TRBV29-1 and TRBJ1-2; tentatively, D is TRBD1 (5 bases). The germline V gene encodes CDR1 SQVTM and CDR2 ANQGSEA. This CDR3 is 13 amino acids long. Trimming shortened V by 7 bases and J by 2 bases, and 14 bases separated the two germline ends. The CDR3 spells CSAWDPKNYGYTF. The CDR3 nucleotides read TGCAGCGCCTGGGACCCCAAGAACTATGGCTACACCTTC.

This clonotype has a count of ten or more. This rearrangement joins TRBV12-3 or TRBV12-4 to TRBJ1-5; no reliable D call. Trimming shortened V by 3 bases and J by 1 base, and 7 bases separated the two germline ends. The CDR3 runs 14 residues. CDR3 loop: CASSFRRSNQPQHF. CDR3 coding DNA: TGTGCCAGCAGTTTCCGGCGGAGCAATCAGCCCCAGCATTTT.

This clonotype was detected ten times or more. The V call is TRBV27, the J call TRBJ1-2, with 7 bases identical to TRBD1. V lost 6 bases, J lost 9 bases, and 13 bases stayed unmatched. The CDR3 is 14 amino acids. Germline values: CDR1 MNHEY, CDR2 SMNVEV (reference sequence). The DNA of the CDR3 is TGTGCCAGCAGGCAGACACGACAGGGTAGAAGCTACACCTTC. It specifies CASRQTRQGRSYTF.

This clonotype was seen more than once but under ten times. This may arise from a read error, as a much more abundant clone is one base away. The chain carries TRBV4-1 and TRBJ2-7, with 12 bases that match TRBD2. CDR3 length: 16 amino acids. Germline lookup yields CDR1 MGHRA and CDR2 YSYEKL. CDR3 amino acids: CANSQPGTSGYYEQYF. CDR3 DNA sequence: TGCGCCAACAGCCAGCCCGGGACTAGCGGGTACTACGAGCAGTACTTC.

This clonotype has a handful of counts. This chain joins TRBV7-8 and TRBJ1-2; 7 nucleotides agree with TRBD1. The J segment lost 8 bases and the V segment lost 1 base, leaving 13 bases of the junction unmatched. This CDR3 has 16 amino acids. Germline CDR1 and CDR2: SGHVS and FQNEAQ. CDR3 amino acids: CASSLGDSGLLYGYTF. As DNA, the CDR3 is TGTGCCAGCAGCTTAGGGGACAGCGGGCTGTTATACGGCTACACCTTC.

The V gene is TRBV9, the J gene TRBJ2-1, with D possibly matching TRBD2 (6 bases). The V end was cut by 0 bases, the J end by 9 bases, with 16 bases between. This CDR3 is 15 amino acids long. CDR1 is SGDLS and CDR2 is YYNGEE in the germline V gene. CDR3 amino acids: CASSVGKREWIEQFF. The CDR3 DNA sequence: TGTGCCAGCAGCGTAGGGAAACGGGAGTGGATTGAGCAGTTCTTC.

The chain is built from TRBV12-3 or TRBV12-4 and TRBJ2-5, with TRBD2 matching 12 bases. V lost 6 bases, J lost 3 bases, and 8 bases stayed unmatched. This CDR3 contains 16 residues. CDR3 coding DNA: TGTGCCAGCAGCCCCGGGACTAGCGGGTTGGAAGAGACCCAGTACTTC. This codes for CASSPGTSGLEETQYF.

This chain uses TRBV5-1 with TRBJ1-2, with D perhaps matching TRBD1 (6 bases). The CDR3 is made up of 15 amino acids. CDR1 SGHRS and CDR2 YFSETQ come from the germline V gene. V was trimmed by 0 bases and J by 6 bases, leaving 15 bases between them. Here the CDR3 reads CASSLVPLGANGYTF. CDR3 DNA: TGCGCCAGCAGCTTGGTCCCCTTGGGGGCCAATGGCTACACCTTC. The full variable domain, with the rest looked up from reference TRBV5-1 and TRBJ1-2, is KAGVTQTPRYLIKTRGQQVTLSCSPISGHRSVSWYQQTPGQGLQFLFEYFSETQRNKGNFPGRFSGRQFSNSRSEMNVSTLELGDSALYLCASSLVPLGANGYTFGSGTRLTVV.

V is TRBV20-1 and J is TRBJ2-1, with 7 bases lining up with TRBD2. This CDR3 is built from 15 residues. Germline V lookup: CDR1 DFQATT, CDR2 SNEGSKA (reference sequence). The trim removed 3 bases at V and 5 bases at J, leaving 10 bases unmatched. The CDR3 DNA reads as TGCAGTGCTAGGGCCCCAGGGAGGGCAAACAATGAGCAGTTCTTC. Translation: CSARAPGRANNEQFF.

The V gene is TRBV29-1, the J gene TRBJ2-7; 7 bases are a match to TRBD2. The length of the CDR3 is 14 residues. Germline assignment: CDR1 SQVTM and CDR2 ANQGSEA. After removal of 6 bases from V and 0 bases from J, the junction contained 8 bases not matched to a gene. This chain's CDR3 is CSVVTSASSYEQYF. The CDR3 coding sequence is TGCAGCGTGGTTACTAGCGCCAGCTCCTACGAGCAGTACTTC.

The chain uses TRBV20-1 and TRBJ2-7; tentative D call: TRBD1 (5 bases). The CDR3 length is 15 residues. CDR1 and CDR2 (germline): DFQATT, SNEGSKA (reference sequence). V was trimmed by 1 base and J by 2 bases, leaving 15 bases between them. This CDR3 is CSARGWTPQTYEQYF. CDR3 in DNA: TGCAGTGCTAGAGGTTGGACACCTCAGACCTACGAGCAGTACTTC.

This clonotype has only one observation. The chain links TRBV4-3 to TRBJ1-6; D gene uncertain. The V and J ends lost 2 bases and 9 bases respectively, with 11 bases between them. CDR3 length: 14 amino acids. Germline lookup yields CDR1 LGHNA and CDR2 YSLEER. The CDR3 nucleotides read TGCGCCAGCAGCCAATCCGACAAGGGTTCACCCCTCCACTTT. It is translated as CASSQSDKGSPLHF.